This T cell receptor (beta chain) was identified during a study of CD8 T cells in ankylosing spondylitis. Overall study findings and caveats: A TCR beta motif of roughly 8 highly homologous variants appeared characteristic of ankylosing spondylitis blood.

TCRdb re-analysed the 5' RACE reads in MiXCR, keeping a single row per CDR3 protein. Among over 700,000 distinct CDR3 sequences listed, 15% to 20% were seen once. The CDR3 sequence is 14 residues long. After removal of 5 bases from V and 11 bases from J, the junction contained 11 bases not matched to a gene. Looked up from germline, CDR1 is SEHNR and CDR2 is FQNEAQ (reference sequence). As concerns this clonotype: Its antigen is as yet unknown.

Source material: blood, either unsorted or a sorted T cell fraction (not recorded which). V and J are TRBV7-9 and TRBJ1-1; 10 bases fit TRBD1. The TCR was taken from a male donor with ankylosing spondylitis. The CDR3 bases are TGTGCCAGCAGCGCGTCCGGGACAGGGGATAGGGCTTTCTTT. Its protein is CASSASGTGDRAFF.